A single sample gave rise to the 14 T cell receptor beta chains below, sequenced in a study of blood T cells in healthy people across ages. A second PCR, run for roughly 7 to 12 cycles, used a sample-barcoded 5' primer plus a J-beta primer mix. MiXCR was run by TCRdb on the 5' RACE reads, yielding one entry per CDR3 protein. The top ten hold 15% of the sample, which has hundreds of thousands of distinct CDR3 sequences, 32% seen once. The sequenced sample consisted of blood. The receptor source for this set is a woman of 80 years or more in good health.

Turning to this clonotype: A single base separates this from a much larger clone, so it may be a read error. The chain joins TRBV30 to TRBJ2-1; either TRBD1 or TRBD2 may supply D (8 bases each). Looked up from germline, CDR1 is GTSNPN and CDR2 is SVGIG (reference sequence). With 4 bases removed from V and 8 bases from J, the gap between germline ends came to 24 bases. The CDR3 is 16 residues long. CDR3 protein: CAWNTGGSGEYDEQFF. The CDR3 bases are TGTGCCTGGAACACAGGGGGTAGCGGGGAGTACGATGAGCAGTTCTTC.

This clonotype was detected many times. CDR3 amino acids: CASSELAGGLSSYNEQFF. In DNA, the CDR3 is TGTGCCAGCAGCGAACTAGCGGGGGGCCTGAGCTCCTACAATGAGCAGTTCTTC. The rearrangement uses TRBV6-2 or TRBV6-3 and TRBJ2-1; 12 bases agree with TRBD2. J gave up 0 bases and V 6 bases, and 9 bases lay outside the gene matches. The CDR3 has 18 amino acids. Per germline, CDR1 MNHEY and CDR2 SVGEGT.

At least ten counts were recorded for this clonotype. The V and J genes are TRBV2 and TRBJ2-4; D might be TRBD2 (7 bases). V was clipped by 4 bases and J by 6 bases, with 16 bases between them. Germline values: CDR1 SNHLY, CDR2 FYNNEI. The CDR3 length is 15 residues. This chain's CDR3 is CASSVEGGGLNIQYF. CDR3 bases: TGTGCCAGCAGTGTTGAAGGGGGGGGTTTAAACATTCAGTACTTC.

The chain employs TRBV3-1 and TRBJ1-1; 7 bases agree with TRBD1. Unmatched junction bases numbered 7, after V lost 0 bases and J lost 0 bases. CDR3 length equals 17 residues. The germline gives CDR1 LGHDT, CDR2 YNNKEL (reference sequence). CDR3 coding DNA: TGTGCCAGCAGCCAAGATTTTGGGGACAGACTGAACACTGAAGCTTTCTTT. This sequence encodes CASSQDFGDRLNTEAFF.

This clonotype was observed many times. The chain has TRBV5-1 and TRBJ2-7; 7 nucleotides match TRBD1. The germline CDR1 and CDR2 sequences are SGHRS and YFSETQ. CDR3 length: 14 amino acids. After removal of 4 bases from V and 4 bases from J, the junction contained 8 bases not matched to a gene. The CDR3 here is CASSPGTVIYEQYF. CDR3 nucleotides: TGCGCCAGCAGCCCCGGGACAGTAATATACGAGCAGTACTTC. Complete variable domain (other parts from reference TRBV5-1 and TRBJ2-7): KAGVTQTPRYLIKTRGQQVTLSCSPISGHRSVSWYQQTPGQGLQFLFEYFSETQRNKGNFPGRFSGRQFSNSRSEMNVSTLELGDSALYLCASSPGTVIYEQYFGPGTRLTVT.

There are many counts of this clonotype. J is TRBJ2-5 and V is TRBV5-4; perhaps TRBD2 as D (6 bases). CDR1 and CDR2 from the germline V gene are SGHNT and YYREEE (reference sequence). The CDR3 sequence is 13 residues long. Trimming left V 4 bases short and J 5 bases short, with 12 bases between. The CDR3 protein is CASSRGRGETQYF. In DNA, the CDR3 is TGTGCCAGCAGCCGGGGCCGGGGGGAGACCCAGTACTTC.

This chain connects TRBV4-3 to TRBJ2-2; D is unclear. CDR1 and CDR2 from the germline V gene are LGHNA and YSLEER. The CDR3 runs to 16 residues. The V and J ends lost 1 base and 1 base respectively, with 10 bases between them. The CDR3 DNA is TGCGCCAGCAGCCAAGGGAATGGGGTGAACACCGGGGAGCTGTTTTTT. Its translation is CASSQGNGVNTGELFF.

This sequence joins TRBV6-5 and TRBJ2-5; no reliable D call. The DNA end is more similar to TRBJ2-7, so the J call may be wrong. This CDR3 region has 11 residues. Germline V lookup: CDR1 MNHEY, CDR2 SVGAGI. CDR3 sequence (DNA): TGTGCCAGCGTATACCAAGGCGAGCAGTACTTC. This sequence encodes CASVYQGEQYF.

This clonotype was seen only a few times. The V gene is TRBV7-2, the J gene TRBJ2-2; D is ambiguous. Germline V gene data show CDR1 as SGHTA and CDR2 as FQGNSA. CDR3 length equals 15 residues. Between the trimmed V and J ends, which lost 5 bases and 1 base, there was a span of 11 bases. CDR3 region: CASSPARRNTGELFF. CDR3 DNA sequence: TGTGCCAGCAGCCCAGCCAGGCGGAACACCGGGGAGCTGTTTTTT. Combining the CDR3 with reference TRBV7-2 and TRBJ2-2 gives the whole variable domain GAGVSQSPSNKVTEKGKDVELRCDPISGHTALYWYRQSLGQGLEFLIYFQGNSAPDKSGLPSDRFSAERTGGSVSTLTIQRTQQEDSAVYLCASSPARRNTGELFFGEGSRLTVL.

This clonotype was found many times. The chain links TRBV6-5 to TRBJ2-7; D is ambiguous. From germline, CDR1 is MNHEY and CDR2 SVGAGI. This CDR3 region has 13 residues. V shed 5 bases and J shed 3 bases, with 11 bases lying between them. As DNA, the CDR3 is TGTGCCAGCAGTGCCTCAGAGTTCTACGAGCAGTACTTC. Translating gives CASSASEFYEQYF.

This clonotype turned up a few times. CDR3 amino acids: CASSRVGPQHF. The CDR3 DNA is TGTGCCAGCAGCCGGGTTGGGCCCCAGCATTTT. The rearrangement uses TRBV28 and TRBJ1-5, with D unresolved. Germline CDR1 reads MDHEN; CDR2 reads SYDVKM. The V end was cut by 6 bases, the J end by 9 bases, with 9 bases between. The CDR3 loop spans 11 amino acids.

The table lists this clonotype with many counts. The J gene is TRBJ2-7, the V gene TRBV20-1, with 8 bases fitting TRBD1. CDR1 DFQATT and CDR2 SNEGSKA come from the germline V gene (reference sequence). The CDR3 contains 16 residues. V shed 2 bases, J shed 3 bases, and the junction held 12 bases outside the gene matches. CDR3 DNA: TGCAGTGCTAGACCCGTGGGGGCCACAGGGGGCTACGAGCAGTACTTC. Its protein product is CSARPVGATGGYEQYF.

This clonotype was seen ten or more times. This sequence joins TRBV4-3 and TRBJ2-1; either TRBD1 or TRBD2 may fit D (6 bases each). With 0 bases removed from V and 8 bases from J, the gap between germline ends came to 17 bases. The CDR3 spans 16 residues. Germline loops: CDR1 LGHNA, CDR2 YSLEER. The CDR3 DNA follows: TGCGCCAGCAGCCAAGATAGCAGGGGCTGGGGGGATGAGCAGTTCTTC. This sequence encodes CASSQDSRGWGDEQFF.

J is TRBJ2-2 and V is TRBV11-1; TRBD1 might be the D (6 bases). Germline CDR1 SGHAT, CDR2 FQDESV (reference sequence). With 1 base removed from V and 5 bases from J, the gap between germline ends came to 26 bases. The CDR3 extends over 20 amino acids. This CDR3 is CASSLGERRASGRGTGELFF. In nucleotides, the CDR3 is TGTGCCAGCAGCTTAGGGGAAAGGCGAGCGTCGGGCAGGGGAACCGGGGAGCTGTTTTTT.